This T cell receptor beta chain stems from a study of blood T cell repertoires in COVID-19. The wider study: The United States, Italy and Spain provided the acute and convalescent COVID-19 samples.

Method: immunoSEQ multiplex PCR; TCRdb's copy keeps in-frame clones and lacks some. The sample contains some 150,000 clones, more than 80% of which appear only once. The CDR3 sequence is 15 residues long. Germline CDR1 and CDR2: PRHDT and FYEKMQ (reference sequence). The trim removed 5 bases at V and 11 bases at J, leaving 7 bases unmatched. The study recruited people aged about 18 to 95 years across some 23 US areas. The rearrangement links TRBV13 to TRBJ2-3; 16 bases are a match to TRBD2. The sample comprised PBMCs or T cells enriched from blood (not recorded which). The TCR sequence derives from a man aged 50-60 years who had recovered from COVID-19. CDR3 in DNA: TGTGCCAGCAGCCGTCCCGGGACTAGCGGGGGGGAGCAGTATTTT. Translated: CASSRPGTSGGEQYF. The full variable domain, in which reference TRBV13 and TRBJ2-3 provide the parts outside the CDR3, is AAGVIQSPRHLIKEKRETATLKCYPIPRHDTVYWYQQGPGQDPQFLISFYEKMQSDKGSIPDRFSAQQFSDYHSELNMSSLELGDSALYFCASSRPGTSGGEQYFGPGTRLTVL.